A single sample is the source of the 6 T cell receptor beta chains below, sequenced in a study of T cells in Graves' hyperthyroidism and ophthalmopathy. The TCR beta CDR3 regions underwent amplification using RNA transcripts as the source. First-round RT-PCR with HTBI primers amplified the TCR CDR3 region. Each CDR3 protein gets one entry after TCRdb re-called the multiplex PCR reads with MiXCR. The table records approximately 590,000 distinct CDR3 sequences, around 14% of them present only once. Input material: blood. The receptors stem from a woman in her thirties with Graves' hyperthyroidism.

This clonotype was observed a handful of times. The chain recombines TRBV7-9 with TRBJ1-5; 9 bases align to TRBD1. V lost 5 bases to trimming and J lost 5 bases; unmatched junction nucleotides: 13. There are 17 residues in the CDR3. Germline loops: CDR1 SEHNR, CDR2 FQNEAQ (reference sequence). DNA for the CDR3: TGTGCCAGCAGCGGGCTTGATTTGGGACAGGGAGATCAGCCCCAGCATTTT. It translates to CASSGLDLGQGDQPQHF.

This clonotype was seen many times. This chain links TRBV27 with TRBJ2-7; TRBD1 agrees at 7 bases. CDR3 length: 13 residues. Germline V lookup: CDR1 MNHEY, CDR2 SMNVEV (reference sequence). The junction had 9 bases not matched to a gene; V was cut back by 8 bases and J by 5 bases. The CDR3 protein is CASQLTGKDEQYF. In DNA form, the CDR3 reads TGTGCCAGCCAATTGACAGGGAAGGACGAGCAGTACTTC.

Only a few counts were recorded for this clonotype. The J gene is TRBJ2-7, the V gene TRBV6-1; D is ambiguous. Germline V gene sequence: CDR1 MNHNS, CDR2 SASEGT. V lost 1 base, J lost 7 bases, and 14 bases lay in between. The CDR3 covers 14 residues. The CDR3 is CASSEVYSLEEQYF. As DNA, the CDR3 is TGTGCCAGCAGTGAAGTTTATTCACTCGAGGAGCAGTACTTC.

This clonotype has a count of ten or more. The chain combines TRBV20-1 with TRBJ1-1; D gene ambiguous. V shed 5 bases and J shed 0 bases, with 13 bases lying between them. This CDR3 has 14 residues. CDR1 and CDR2 (germline): DFQATT, SNEGSKA (reference sequence). CDR3 DNA: TGCAGTGCTCCGCTCCGGGAAGTGAACACTGAAGCTTTCTTT. Translating gives CSAPLREVNTEAFF.

This clonotype has at least ten counts. The rearrangement uses TRBV27 and TRBJ2-1; 8 nucleotides align to TRBD1. The CDR3 is 20 residues long. CDR1 and CDR2 (germline): MNHEY, SMNVEV (reference sequence). J gave up 7 bases and V 4 bases, and 24 bases lay outside the gene matches. The DNA for the CDR3 is TGTGCCAGCAGTTCCGCAAGCAGTCAGATTCAGGGGGCCGCTCGGAATGAGCAGTTCTTC. It codes for CASSSASSQIQGAARNEQFF.

V is TRBV15 and J is TRBJ1-2; the D is unclear. Trimming stripped 1 base from V and 0 bases from J, with 9 bases between. The CDR3 is 15 residues long. Germline CDR1 reads LNHNV; CDR2 reads YYDKDF (reference sequence). CDR3 nucleotide sequence: TGTGCCACCAGCAGAGTGGACGGGTCTAACTATGGCTACACCTTC. Protein product: CATSRVDGSNYGYTF.